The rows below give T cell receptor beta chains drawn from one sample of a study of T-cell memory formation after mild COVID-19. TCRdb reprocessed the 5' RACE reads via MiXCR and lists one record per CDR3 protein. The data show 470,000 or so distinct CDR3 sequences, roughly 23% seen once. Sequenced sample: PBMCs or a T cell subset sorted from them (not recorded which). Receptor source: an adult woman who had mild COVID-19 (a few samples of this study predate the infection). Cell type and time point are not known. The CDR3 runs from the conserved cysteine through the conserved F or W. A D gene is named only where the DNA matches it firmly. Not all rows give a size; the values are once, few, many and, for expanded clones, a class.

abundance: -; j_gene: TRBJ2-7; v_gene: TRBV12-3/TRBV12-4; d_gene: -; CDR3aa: CASKVGQSTYEQYF; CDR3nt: TGTGCCAGCAAGGTTGGGCAGTCGACCTACGAGCAGTACTTC
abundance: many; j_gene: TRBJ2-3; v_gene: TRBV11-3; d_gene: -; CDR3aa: CASSPSDTQYF; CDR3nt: TGTGCCAGCAGCCCCTCAGATACGCAGTATTTT
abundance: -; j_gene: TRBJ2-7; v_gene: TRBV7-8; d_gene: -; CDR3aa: CASSLDYPSRTDF; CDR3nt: TGTGCCAGCAGCTTAGACTACCCCTCTCGGACGGACTTC
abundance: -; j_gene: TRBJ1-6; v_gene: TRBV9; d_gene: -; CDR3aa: CASSEAGDNSPLHF; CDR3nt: TGTGCCAGCAGCGAGGCAGGGGATAATTCACCCCTCCACTTT
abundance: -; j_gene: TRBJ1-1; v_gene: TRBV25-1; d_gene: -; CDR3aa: CASRPMTASNTEAFF; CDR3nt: TGTGCCAGCAGGCCGATGACAGCTTCGAACACTGAAGCTTTCTTT
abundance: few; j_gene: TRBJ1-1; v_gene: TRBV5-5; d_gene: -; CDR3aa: CASRPARGVLNTEAFF; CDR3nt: TGTGCCAGCAGACCCGCGAGAGGGGTCTTGAACACTGAAGCTTTCTTT
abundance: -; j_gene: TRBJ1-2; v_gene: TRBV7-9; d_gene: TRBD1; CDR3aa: CASSSTWTGADYGYTF; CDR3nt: TGTGCCAGCAGTTCGACCTGGACAGGGGCAGACTATGGCTACACCTTC
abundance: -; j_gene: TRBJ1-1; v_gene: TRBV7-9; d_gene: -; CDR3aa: CASSLSIEAFF; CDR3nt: TGTGCCAGCAGCTTAAGTATTGAAGCTTTCTTT
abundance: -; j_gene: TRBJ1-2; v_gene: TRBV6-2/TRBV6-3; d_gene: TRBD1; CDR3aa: CASSYSLRDRRHGYTF; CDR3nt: TGTGCCAGCAGTTACTCGCTCCGGGACAGGCGGCATGGCTACACCTTC
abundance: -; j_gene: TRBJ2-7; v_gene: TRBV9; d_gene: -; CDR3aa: CASSVEGAPSYEQYF; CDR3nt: TGTGCCAGCAGCGTAGAAGGAGCACCCTCCTACGAGCAGTACTTC
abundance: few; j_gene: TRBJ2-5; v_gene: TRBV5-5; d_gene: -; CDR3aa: CASSPPQGTETQYF; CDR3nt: TGTGCCAGCAGCCCCCCCCAGGGGACGGAGACCCAGTACTTC
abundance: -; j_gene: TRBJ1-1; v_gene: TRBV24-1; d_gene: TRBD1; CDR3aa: CATRGTGRTEAFF; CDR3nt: TGTGCCACCAGAGGGACAGGGAGAACTGAAGCTTTCTTT
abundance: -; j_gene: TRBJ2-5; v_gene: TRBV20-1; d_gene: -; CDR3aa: CSAPAGGDIGIGETQYF; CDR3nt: TGCAGTGCTCCTGCGGGTGGGGACATCGGGATCGGAGAGACCCAGTACTTC
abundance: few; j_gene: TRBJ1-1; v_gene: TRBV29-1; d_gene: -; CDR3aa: CSAGTGPGNTEAFF; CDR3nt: TGCAGCGCCGGTACCGGGCCCGGGAACACTGAAGCTTTCTTT
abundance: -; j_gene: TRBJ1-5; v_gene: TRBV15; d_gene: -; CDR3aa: CATSRDLAGSQPQHF; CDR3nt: TGTGCCACCAGCAGAGATTTAGCGGGGTCGCAGCCCCAGCATTTT
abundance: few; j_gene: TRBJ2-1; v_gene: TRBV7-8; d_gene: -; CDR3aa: CASSFHRLRDYEQFF; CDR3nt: TGTGCCAGCAGCTTCCATCGCCTTAGAGACTATGAGCAGTTCTTC
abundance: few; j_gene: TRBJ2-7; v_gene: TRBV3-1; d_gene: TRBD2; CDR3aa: CASSQRISLAGWSYEQYF; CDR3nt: TGTGCCAGCAGCCAACGCATCTCTTTAGCGGGGTGGTCCTACGAGCAGTACTTC
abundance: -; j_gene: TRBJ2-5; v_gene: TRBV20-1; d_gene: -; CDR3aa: CSARDGGGKVLETQYF; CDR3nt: TGCAGTGCTAGAGATGGCGGCGGGAAGGTATTAGAGACCCAGTACTTC
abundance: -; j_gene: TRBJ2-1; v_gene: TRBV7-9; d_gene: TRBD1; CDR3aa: CASSLADRGVWSEQFF; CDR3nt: TGTGCCAGCAGCTTGGCGGACAGGGGCGTTTGGAGTGAGCAGTTCTTC
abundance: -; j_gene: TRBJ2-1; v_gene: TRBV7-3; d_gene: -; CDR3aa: CASSLTGQNEQFF; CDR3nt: TGTGCCAGCAGCTTAACGGGTCAGAATGAGCAGTTCTTC
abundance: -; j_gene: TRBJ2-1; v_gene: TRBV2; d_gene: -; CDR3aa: CASSEVGTPNNEQFF; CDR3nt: TGTGCCAGCAGTGAAGTCGGGACTCCTAACAATGAGCAGTTCTTC
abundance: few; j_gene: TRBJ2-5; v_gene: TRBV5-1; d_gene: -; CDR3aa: CASSLNDGTQYF; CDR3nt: TGCGCCAGCAGCTTGAACGACGGGACCCAGTACTTC
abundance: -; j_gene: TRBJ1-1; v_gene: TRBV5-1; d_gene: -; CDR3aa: CASSLGPNGGSEAFF; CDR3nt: TGCGCCAGCAGCTTGGGCCCCAACGGTGGTAGTGAAGCTTTCTTT
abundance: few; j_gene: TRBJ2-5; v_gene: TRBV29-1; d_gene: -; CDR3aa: CSVFKGAEETQYF; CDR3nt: TGCAGCGTTTTCAAAGGGGCCGAGGAGACCCAGTACTTC
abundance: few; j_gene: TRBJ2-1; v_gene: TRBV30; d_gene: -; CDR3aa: CAWTNMAEQFF; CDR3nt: TGTGCCTGGACTAACATGGCTGAGCAGTTCTTC
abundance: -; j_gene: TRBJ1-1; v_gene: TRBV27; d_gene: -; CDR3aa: CASRQEIYTEAFF; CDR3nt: TGTGCCAGCAGACAAGAGATATACACTGAAGCTTTCTTT
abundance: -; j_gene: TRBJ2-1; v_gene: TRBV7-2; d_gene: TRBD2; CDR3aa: CASSLKTSGNLNNEQFF; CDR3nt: TGTGCCAGCAGCTTAAAGACTAGCGGGAATCTAAACAATGAGCAGTTCTTC
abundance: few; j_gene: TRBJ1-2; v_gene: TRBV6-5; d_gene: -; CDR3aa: CASSPDSIYGYTF; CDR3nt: TGTGCCAGCAGTCCGGACAGCATTTATGGCTACACCTTC
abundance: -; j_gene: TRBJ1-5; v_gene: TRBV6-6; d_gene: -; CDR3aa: CASSYQIGGDQPQHF; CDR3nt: TGTGCCAGCAGTTACCAAATTGGGGGGGACCAGCCCCAGCATTTT